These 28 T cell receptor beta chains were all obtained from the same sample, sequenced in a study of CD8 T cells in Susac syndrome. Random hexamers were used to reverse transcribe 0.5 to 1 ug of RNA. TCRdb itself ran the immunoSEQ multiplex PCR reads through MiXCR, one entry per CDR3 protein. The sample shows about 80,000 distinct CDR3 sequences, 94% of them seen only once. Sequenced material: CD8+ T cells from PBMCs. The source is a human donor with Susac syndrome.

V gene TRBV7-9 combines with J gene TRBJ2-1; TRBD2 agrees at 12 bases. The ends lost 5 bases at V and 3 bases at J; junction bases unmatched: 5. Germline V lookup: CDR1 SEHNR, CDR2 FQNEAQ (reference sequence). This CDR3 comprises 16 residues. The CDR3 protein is CASSTTSGGVYNEQFF. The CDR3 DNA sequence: TGTGCCAGCAGCACGACTAGCGGGGGAGTCTACAATGAGCAGTTCTTC.

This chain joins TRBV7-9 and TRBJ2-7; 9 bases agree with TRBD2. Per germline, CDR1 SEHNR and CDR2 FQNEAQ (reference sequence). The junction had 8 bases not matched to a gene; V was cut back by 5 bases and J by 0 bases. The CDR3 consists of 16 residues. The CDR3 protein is CASSPPSGRNSYEQYF. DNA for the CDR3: TGTGCCAGCAGCCCCCCGAGCGGGAGGAACTCCTACGAGCAGTACTTC.

CDR3 nucleotide sequence: TGCGCCAGCAGCCATTCTCCGGGCGGTGAAAAACTGTTTTTT. Translating it yields CASSHSPGGEKLFF. The genes are TRBV4-1 and TRBJ1-4; D ambiguous. The CDR3 contains 14 residues. Germline V gives CDR1 MGHRA, CDR2 YSYEKL. The germline V and J ends were trimmed by 3 bases and 7 bases, with 12 bases remaining between them.

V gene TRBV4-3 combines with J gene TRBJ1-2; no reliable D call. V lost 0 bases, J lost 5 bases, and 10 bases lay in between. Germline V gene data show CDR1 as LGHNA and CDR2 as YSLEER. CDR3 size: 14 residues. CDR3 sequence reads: CASSQEEGRYGYTF. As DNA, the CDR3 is TGCGCCAGCAGCCAAGAGGAAGGACGTTATGGCTACACCTTC.

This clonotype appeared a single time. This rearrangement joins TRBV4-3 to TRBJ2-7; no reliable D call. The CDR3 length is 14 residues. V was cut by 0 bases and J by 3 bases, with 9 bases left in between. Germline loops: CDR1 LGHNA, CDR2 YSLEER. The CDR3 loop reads CASSQDLVSYEQYF. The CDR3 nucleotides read TGCGCCAGCAGCCAAGATCTGGTGAGCTACGAGCAGTACTTC.

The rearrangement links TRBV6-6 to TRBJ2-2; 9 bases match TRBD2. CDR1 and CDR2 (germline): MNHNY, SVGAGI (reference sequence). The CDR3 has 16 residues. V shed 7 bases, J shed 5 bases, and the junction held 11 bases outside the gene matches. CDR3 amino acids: CASKPGGGAYTGELFF. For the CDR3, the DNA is TGTGCCAGCAAACCTGGCGGGGGGGCATATACCGGGGAGCTGTTTTTT.

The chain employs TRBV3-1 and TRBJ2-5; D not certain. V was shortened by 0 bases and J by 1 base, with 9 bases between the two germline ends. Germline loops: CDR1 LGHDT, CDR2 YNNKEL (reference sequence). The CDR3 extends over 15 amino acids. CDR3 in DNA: TGTGCCAGCAGCCAAGATGCCCTATCCCAAGAGACCCAGTACTTC. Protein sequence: CASSQDALSQETQYF.

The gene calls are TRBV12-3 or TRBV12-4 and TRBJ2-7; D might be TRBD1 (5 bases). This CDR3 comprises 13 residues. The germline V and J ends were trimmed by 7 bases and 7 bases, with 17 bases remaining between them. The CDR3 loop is CASTPGSPGEQYF. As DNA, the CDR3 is TGTGCCAGCACCCCTGGGTCCCCAGGGGAGCAGTACTTC.

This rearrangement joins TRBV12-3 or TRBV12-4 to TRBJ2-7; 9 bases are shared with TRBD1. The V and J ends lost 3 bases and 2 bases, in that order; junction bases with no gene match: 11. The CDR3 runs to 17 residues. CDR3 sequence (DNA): TGTGCCAGCAGTTTGCCTTCGACCGGGACAGGGACCTACGAGCAGTACTTC. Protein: CASSLPSTGTGTYEQYF.

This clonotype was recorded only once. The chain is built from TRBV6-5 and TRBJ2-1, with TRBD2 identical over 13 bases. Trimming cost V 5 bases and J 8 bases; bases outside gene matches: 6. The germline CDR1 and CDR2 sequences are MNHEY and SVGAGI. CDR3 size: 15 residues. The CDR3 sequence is CASSQGLAGLYEQFF. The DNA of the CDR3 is TGTGCCAGCAGTCAGGGACTAGCGGGACTCTATGAGCAGTTCTTC.

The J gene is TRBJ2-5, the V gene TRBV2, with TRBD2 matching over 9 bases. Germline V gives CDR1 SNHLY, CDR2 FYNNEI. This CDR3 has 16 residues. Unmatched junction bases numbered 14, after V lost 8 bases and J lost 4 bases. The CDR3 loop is CASSGVIAGVSETQYF. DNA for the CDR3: TGTGCCAGCTCCGGCGTCATAGCGGGAGTATCAGAGACCCAGTACTTC.

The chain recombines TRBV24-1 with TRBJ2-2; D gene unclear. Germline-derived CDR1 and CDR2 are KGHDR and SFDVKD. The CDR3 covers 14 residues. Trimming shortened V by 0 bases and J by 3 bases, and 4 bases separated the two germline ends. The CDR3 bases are TGTGCCACCAGTGATTTGTCGGACACCGGGGAGCTGTTTTTT. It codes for CATSDLSDTGELFF.

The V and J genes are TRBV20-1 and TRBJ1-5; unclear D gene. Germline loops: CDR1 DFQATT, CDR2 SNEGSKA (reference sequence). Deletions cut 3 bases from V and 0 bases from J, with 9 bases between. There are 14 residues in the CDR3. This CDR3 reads CSASPENSNQPQHF. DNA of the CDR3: TGCAGTGCTAGTCCGGAAAATAGCAATCAGCCCCAGCATTTT.

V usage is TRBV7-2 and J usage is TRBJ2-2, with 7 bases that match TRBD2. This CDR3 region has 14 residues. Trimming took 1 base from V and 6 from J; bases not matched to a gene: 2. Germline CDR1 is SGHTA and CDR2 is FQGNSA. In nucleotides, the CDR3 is TGTGCCAGCAGCTTAGATGGGAGGGCCGGGGAGCTGTTTTTT. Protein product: CASSLDGRAGELFF. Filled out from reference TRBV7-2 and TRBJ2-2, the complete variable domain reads GAGVSQSPSNKVTEKGKDVELRCDPISGHTALYWYRQSLGQGLEFLIYFQGNSAPDKSGLPSDRFSAERTGGSVSTLTIQRTQQEDSAVYLCASSLDGRAGELFFGEGSRLTVL.

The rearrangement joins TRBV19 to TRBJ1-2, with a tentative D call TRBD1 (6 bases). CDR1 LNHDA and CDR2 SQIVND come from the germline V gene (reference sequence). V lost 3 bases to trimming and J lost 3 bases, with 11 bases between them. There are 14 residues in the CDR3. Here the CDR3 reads CASSIYHRDYGYTF. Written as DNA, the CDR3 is TGTGCCAGTAGTATCTACCACAGGGACTATGGCTACACCTTC. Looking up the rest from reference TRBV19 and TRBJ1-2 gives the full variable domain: DGGITQSPKYLFRKEGQNVTLSCEQNLNHDAMYWYRQDPGQGLRLIYYSQIVNDFQKGDIAEGYSVSREKKESFPLTVTSAQKNPTAFYLCASSIYHRDYGYTFGSGTRLTVV.

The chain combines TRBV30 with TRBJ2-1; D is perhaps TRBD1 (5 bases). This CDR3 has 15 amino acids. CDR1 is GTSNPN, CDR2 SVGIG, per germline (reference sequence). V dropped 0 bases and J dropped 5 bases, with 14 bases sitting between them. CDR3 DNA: TGTGCCTGGAGTGTACTTCGGCTAGGGGACAATGAGCAGTTCTTC. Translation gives CAWSVLRLGDNEQFF.

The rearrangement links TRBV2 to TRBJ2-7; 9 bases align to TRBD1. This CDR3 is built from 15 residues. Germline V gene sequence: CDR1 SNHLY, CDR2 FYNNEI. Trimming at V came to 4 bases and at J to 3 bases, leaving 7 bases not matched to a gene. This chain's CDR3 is CASSGPGTGLYEQYF. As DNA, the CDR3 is TGTGCCAGCAGTGGACCCGGGACAGGGCTCTACGAGCAGTACTTC.

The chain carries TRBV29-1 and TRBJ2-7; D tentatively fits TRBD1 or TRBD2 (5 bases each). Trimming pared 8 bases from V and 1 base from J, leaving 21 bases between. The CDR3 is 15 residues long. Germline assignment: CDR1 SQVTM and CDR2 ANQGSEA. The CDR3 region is CSFCTRDDPSYEQYF. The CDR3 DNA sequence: TGCAGCTTCTGTACCCGGGACGACCCTTCCTACGAGCAGTACTTC.

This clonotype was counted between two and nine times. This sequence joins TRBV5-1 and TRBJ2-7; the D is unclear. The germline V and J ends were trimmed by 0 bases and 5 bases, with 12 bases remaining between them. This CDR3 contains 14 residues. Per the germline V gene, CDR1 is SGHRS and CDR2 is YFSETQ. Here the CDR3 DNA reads TGCGCCAGCAGCTTGGTTTGGATGGGTGACGAGCAGTACTTC. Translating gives CASSLVWMGDEQYF.

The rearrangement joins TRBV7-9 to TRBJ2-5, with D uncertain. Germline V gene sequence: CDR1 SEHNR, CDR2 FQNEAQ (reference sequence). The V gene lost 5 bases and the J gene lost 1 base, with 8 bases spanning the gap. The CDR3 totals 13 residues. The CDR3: CASSLLRQETQYF. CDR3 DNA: TGTGCCAGCAGCCTACTACGCCAAGAGACCCAGTACTTC.

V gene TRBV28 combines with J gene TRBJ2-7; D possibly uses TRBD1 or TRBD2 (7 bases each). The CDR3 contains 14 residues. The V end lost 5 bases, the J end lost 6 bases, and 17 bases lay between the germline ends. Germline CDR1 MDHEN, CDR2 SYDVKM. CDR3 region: CASSTRGEGGEQYF. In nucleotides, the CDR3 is TGTGCCAGCAGTACCAGGGGGGAGGGCGGCGAGCAGTACTTC.

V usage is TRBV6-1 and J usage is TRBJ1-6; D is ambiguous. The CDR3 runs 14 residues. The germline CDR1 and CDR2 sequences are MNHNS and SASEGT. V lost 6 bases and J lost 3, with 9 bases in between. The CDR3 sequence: CASRNDRYNSPLHF. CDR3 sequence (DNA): TGTGCCAGCAGGAACGACCGCTATAATTCACCCCTCCACTTT.

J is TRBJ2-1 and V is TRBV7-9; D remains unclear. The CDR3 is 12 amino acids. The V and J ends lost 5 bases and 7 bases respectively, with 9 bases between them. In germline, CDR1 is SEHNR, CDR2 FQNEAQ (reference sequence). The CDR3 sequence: CASSPALNEQFF. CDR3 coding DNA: TGTGCCAGCAGCCCGGCGTTGAATGAGCAGTTCTTC.

CDR3 sequence reads: CASSQEGPGTDTQYF. The CDR3 DNA reads as TGTGCCAGCAGCCAAGAAGGGCCCGGCACAGATACGCAGTATTTT. V usage is TRBV14 and J usage is TRBJ2-3; the D is unclear. Trimming left V 0 bases short and J 1 base short, with 8 bases between. The germline V gene encodes CDR1 SGHDN and CDR2 FVKESK. This CDR3 is 15 amino acids long.

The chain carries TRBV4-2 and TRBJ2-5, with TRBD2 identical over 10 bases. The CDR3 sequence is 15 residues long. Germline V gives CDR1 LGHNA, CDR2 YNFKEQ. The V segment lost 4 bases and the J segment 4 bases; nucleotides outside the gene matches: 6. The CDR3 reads CASSLTSGVLETQYF. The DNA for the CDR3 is TGTGCCAGCAGCCTTACTAGCGGGGTCTTAGAGACCCAGTACTTC.

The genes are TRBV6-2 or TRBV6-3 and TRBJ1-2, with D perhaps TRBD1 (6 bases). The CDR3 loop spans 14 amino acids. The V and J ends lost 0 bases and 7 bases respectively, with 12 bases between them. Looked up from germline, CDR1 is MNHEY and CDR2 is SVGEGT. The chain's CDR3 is CASSYSGQLGGYTF. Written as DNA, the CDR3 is TGTGCCAGCAGTTACTCTGGACAGTTAGGTGGCTACACCTTC.

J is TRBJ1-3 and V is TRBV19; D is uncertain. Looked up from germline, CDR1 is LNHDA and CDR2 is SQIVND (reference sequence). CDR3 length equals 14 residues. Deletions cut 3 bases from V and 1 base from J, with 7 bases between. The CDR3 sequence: CASSIMRSGNTIYF. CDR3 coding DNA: TGTGCCAGTAGTATTATGCGATCTGGAAACACCATATATTTT. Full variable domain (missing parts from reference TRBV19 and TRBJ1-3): DGGITQSPKYLFRKEGQNVTLSCEQNLNHDAMYWYRQDPGQGLRLIYYSQIVNDFQKGDIAEGYSVSREKKESFPLTVTSAQKNPTAFYLCASSIMRSGNTIYFGEGSWLTVV.

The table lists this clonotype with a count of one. This chain's CDR3 is CASSQDLAGDEQFF. As DNA, the CDR3 is TGCGCCAGCAGCCAAGATCTAGCGGGAGATGAGCAGTTCTTC. The chain couples TRBV4-3 to TRBJ2-1; TRBD2 matches at 10 bases. This CDR3 is built from 14 residues. Germline V gene lookup returns CDR1 LGHNA and CDR2 YSLEER. J lost 8 bases, V lost 0 bases, and 1 base had no gene match.